This note documents a single T cell receptor beta chain sequence. What it binds is unknown. The sample belongs to a study of cytomegalovirus exposure and HLA in healthy donors. PCR involved 60 Vbeta and 13 Jbeta primers. Study processing details: The authors later counted roughly 77 million unique TCR beta chains, around 9.9 million of them shared. Some clones are missing from TCRdb's copy, which holds only in-frame ones; the method was immunoSEQ multiplex PCR. From that table come the V and J calls and clone size; the DNA was used to work out D and trimming. Of 90,000 or so clones listed, roughly 80% are singletons. Study results and limitations: Later on, an analysis tied 15,000 to 20,000 TCR beta sequences to HLA alleles at 0.05 false discovery rate.

Unrecorded immune exposure was likely among donors, who were nominally healthy when sampled. Germline V CDR1 and CDR2: SQVTM, ANQGSEA. Deletions cut 5 bases from V and 5 bases from J, with 11 bases between. CDR3 length: 12 amino acids. This rearrangement joins TRBV29-1 to TRBJ2-3, with a tentative D call TRBD2 (5 bases). The source material was PBMCs. This TCR was recovered from a boy aged 5-17 years in good health and CMV-seronegative. CDR3 residues: CSVRERRDTQYF. For the CDR3, the DNA is TGCAGCGTTAGGGAGAGACGAGATACGCAGTATTTT.